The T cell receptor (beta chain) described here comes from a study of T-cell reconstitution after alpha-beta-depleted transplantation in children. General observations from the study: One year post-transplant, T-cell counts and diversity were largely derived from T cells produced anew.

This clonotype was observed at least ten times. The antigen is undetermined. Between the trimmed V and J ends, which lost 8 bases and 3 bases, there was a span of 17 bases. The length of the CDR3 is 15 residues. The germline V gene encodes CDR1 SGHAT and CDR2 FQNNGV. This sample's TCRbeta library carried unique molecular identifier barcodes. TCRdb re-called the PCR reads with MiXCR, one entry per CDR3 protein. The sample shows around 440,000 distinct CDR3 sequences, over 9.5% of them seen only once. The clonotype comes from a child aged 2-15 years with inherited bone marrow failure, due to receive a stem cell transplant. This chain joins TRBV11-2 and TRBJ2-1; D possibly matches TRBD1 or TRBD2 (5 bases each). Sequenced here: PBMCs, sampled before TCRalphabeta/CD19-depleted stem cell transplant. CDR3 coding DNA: TGTGCCAGCCACGCGGGCAGGGCCGACTACAATGAGCAGTTCTTC. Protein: CASHAGRADYNEQFF.